This TCR beta chain originates from a study of blood T cell repertoires in COVID-19. Overall study: Samples came from the United States, Italy and Spain, spanning acute and convalescent COVID-19. The cDNA or gDNA used as material had been derived from T cells, B-cell-depleted T cells, or PBMCs.

Authors' methods: By means of reference gene primer amplification, nucleated cell counts were estimated. Data came from immunoSEQ multiplex PCR; TCRdb stores just in-frame clones and leaves some out. For V, J and clone size, that table is used; D and trimming come from the DNA. The sample holds 250,000 or so clones; less than 90% are singletons and the top ten take about 1.5%. What was sequenced was peripheral blood. This TCR was recovered from a woman aged 40 to 55 who had recovered from COVID-19.

CDR3 in DNA: TGCGCCAGCAGCCTTGGGGACACCTTCTACGAGCAGTACTTC. This gives the protein CASSLGDTFYEQYF. The V gene is TRBV5-1, the J gene TRBJ2-7, with a possible D match to TRBD1 (6 bases). Trimming took off 4 bases at V and 3 bases at J, with 14 bases between the two ends. CDR3 size: 14 residues. CDR1 is SGHRS, CDR2 YFSETQ, per germline.